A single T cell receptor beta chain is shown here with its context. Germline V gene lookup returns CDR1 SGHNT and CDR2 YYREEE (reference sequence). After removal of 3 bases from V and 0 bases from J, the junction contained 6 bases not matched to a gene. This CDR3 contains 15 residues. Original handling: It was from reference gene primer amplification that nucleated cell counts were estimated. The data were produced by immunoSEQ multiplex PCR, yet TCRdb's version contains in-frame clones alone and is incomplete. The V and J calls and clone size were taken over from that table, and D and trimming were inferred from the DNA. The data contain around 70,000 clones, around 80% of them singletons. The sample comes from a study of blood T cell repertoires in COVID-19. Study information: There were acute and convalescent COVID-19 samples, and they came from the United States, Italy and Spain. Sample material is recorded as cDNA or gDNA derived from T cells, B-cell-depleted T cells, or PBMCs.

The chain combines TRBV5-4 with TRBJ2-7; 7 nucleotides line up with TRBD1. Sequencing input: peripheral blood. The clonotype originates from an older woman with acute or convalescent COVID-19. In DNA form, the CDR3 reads TGTGCCAGCAGCTCGGGTACAGGGGTCTCCTACGAGCAGTACTTC. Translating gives CASSSGTGVSYEQYF. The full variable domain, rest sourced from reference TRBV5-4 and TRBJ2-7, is ETGVTQSPTHLIKTRGQQVTLRCSSQSGHNTVSWYQQALGQGPQFIFQYYREEENGRGNFPPRFSGLQFPNYSSELNVNALELDDSALYLCASSSGTGVSYEQYFGPGTRLTVT.